This is a list of T cell receptor beta chains from one sample in a study of blood T cell repertoires in COVID-19. Sequenced by immunoSEQ multiplex PCR; TCRdb stores in-frame clones only, minus some. The sample holds hundreds of thousands of clones; 80% are singletons and the top ten take approximately 4.3%. Sequencing was done on a sample of PBMCs or T cells enriched from blood (not recorded which). These receptors all stem from a young man with acute COVID-19. Both conserved end residues are part of each CDR3. The order of the fields is V gene, J gene, CDR3 length, clone size, D gene, CDR3 DNA, CDR3 protein. A D gene is named only where the DNA matches it firmly. Clone size is not always given. Where it is, it says once, few, many or a class for expanded clones.

v_call: TRBV7-6
j_call: TRBJ2-7
cdr3_length: 15
clone_size: .
d_call: TRBD2
cdr3_nt: TGTGCCAGCAGCCCAAGGACTAGCGGGAGGGATGAGCAGTACTTC
cdr3_aa: CASSPRTSGRDEQYF

v_call: TRBV9
j_call: TRBJ2-5
cdr3_length: 15
clone_size: few
d_call: TRBD2
cdr3_nt: TGTGCCAGCAGCTTATATGGCGGGGGGGGAGAGACCCAGTACTTC
cdr3_aa: CASSLYGGGGETQYF

v_call: TRBV18
j_call: TRBJ2-3
cdr3_length: 19
clone_size: .
d_call: TRBD1
cdr3_nt: TGTGCCAGCTCACCACAAACAACACTTACAGGGGTTCGCACAGATACGCAGTATTTT
cdr3_aa: CASSPQTTLTGVRTDTQYF

v_call: TRBV29-1
j_call: TRBJ2-1
cdr3_length: 17
clone_size: .
d_call: TRBD1
cdr3_nt: TGCAGCGTGCCAGCCCACAGGGGCCTTAGCTCCTACAATGAGCAGTTCTTC
cdr3_aa: CSVPAHRGLSSYNEQFF

v_call: TRBV9
j_call: TRBJ2-7
cdr3_length: 14
clone_size: .
d_call: .
cdr3_nt: TGTGCCAGCAGCCCCGTTGGGGGGGCGCGAGAGCAGTACTTC
cdr3_aa: CASSPVGGAREQYF

v_call: TRBV18
j_call: TRBJ2-2
cdr3_length: 15
clone_size: .
d_call: .
cdr3_nt: TGTGCCAGCCTTACCGGGACAATAAACACCGGGGAGCTGTTTTTT
cdr3_aa: CASLTGTINTGELFF

v_call: TRBV7-9
j_call: TRBJ1-6
cdr3_length: 15
clone_size: .
d_call: TRBD1
cdr3_nt: TGTGCCAGCAGCCCTCCGGGACAGCTCGTTTCACCCCTCCACTTT
cdr3_aa: CASSPPGQLVSPLHF

v_call: TRBV11-2
j_call: TRBJ1-1
cdr3_length: 13
clone_size: .
d_call: .
cdr3_nt: TGTGCCAGCAGCTTACCCGGGGATGCGGAAGCTTTCTTT
cdr3_aa: CASSLPGDAEAFF

v_call: TRBV30
j_call: TRBJ2-7
cdr3_length: 15
clone_size: few
d_call: TRBD1
cdr3_nt: TGTGCCTCGGTATCCCCGGGACAGGGTGAAGACGAGCAGTACTTC
cdr3_aa: CASVSPGQGEDEQYF

v_call: TRBV25-1
j_call: TRBJ2-2
cdr3_length: 15
clone_size: .
d_call: .
cdr3_nt: TGTGCCAGCAGTGAGTTGGGGCCGCGGACCGGGGAGCTGTTTTTT
cdr3_aa: CASSELGPRTGELFF

v_call: TRBV6-5
j_call: TRBJ1-5
cdr3_length: 13
clone_size: once
d_call: .
cdr3_nt: TGTGCCAGCAGTTACTATATTAATCAGCCCCAGCATTTT
cdr3_aa: CASSYYINQPQHF

v_call: TRBV6-5
j_call: TRBJ2-1
cdr3_length: 14
clone_size: once
d_call: .
cdr3_nt: TGTGCCAGTCAACGGGGGGCCAACGGATTTGAGCAGTTCTTC
cdr3_aa: CASQRGANGFEQFF

v_call: TRBV9
j_call: TRBJ2-7
cdr3_length: 16
clone_size: .
d_call: .
cdr3_nt: TGTGCCAGCAGCGTAGATCCCGACAGCGCATTGGACGAGCAGTACTTC
cdr3_aa: CASSVDPDSALDEQYF

v_call: TRBV7-6
j_call: TRBJ1-6
cdr3_length: 15
clone_size: .
d_call: TRBD1
cdr3_nt: TGTGCCAGCAGCTTAGACGGACAGGGAAATTCACCCCTCCACTTT
cdr3_aa: CASSLDGQGNSPLHF

v_call: TRBV5-1
j_call: TRBJ1-6
cdr3_length: 15
clone_size: .
d_call: .
cdr3_nt: TGCGCCAGCAGCTTATCTGGGGCTGATAATTCACCCCTCCACTTT
cdr3_aa: CASSLSGADNSPLHF

v_call: TRBV9
j_call: TRBJ2-7
cdr3_length: 14
clone_size: .
d_call: .
cdr3_nt: TGTGCCAGCAACGAAGCAGGAAGTACCTACGAGCAGTACTTC
cdr3_aa: CASNEAGSTYEQYF

v_call: TRBV7-2
j_call: TRBJ2-1
cdr3_length: 16
clone_size: .
d_call: .
cdr3_nt: TGTGCCAGCAGCTTACTGGCGGGGAGCTCCTACAATGAGCAGTTCTTC
cdr3_aa: CASSLLAGSSYNEQFF

v_call: TRBV9
j_call: TRBJ2-3
cdr3_length: 17
clone_size: .
d_call: TRBD2
cdr3_nt: TGTGCCAGCAGCTCTCCCGGGACTAGCGGGGGAGGGGATACGCAGTATTTT
cdr3_aa: CASSSPGTSGGGDTQYF

v_call: TRBV5-6
j_call: TRBJ2-3
cdr3_length: 15
clone_size: .
d_call: TRBD1
cdr3_nt: TGTGCCAGCAATAGCAGGACAGGGATTCCAGATACGCAGTATTTT
cdr3_aa: CASNSRTGIPDTQYF

v_call: TRBV27
j_call: TRBJ1-5
cdr3_length: 14
clone_size: .
d_call: .
cdr3_nt: TGTGCCAGCAGTTTCAGGGTAGGCAATCAGCCCCAGCATTTT
cdr3_aa: CASSFRVGNQPQHF

v_call: TRBV5-4
j_call: TRBJ2-7
cdr3_length: 12
clone_size: .
d_call: TRBD1
cdr3_nt: TGTGCCAGCAGCGGGGACAGCTACGAGCAGTACTTC
cdr3_aa: CASSGDSYEQYF

v_call: TRBV19
j_call: TRBJ2-1
cdr3_length: 15
clone_size: many
d_call: TRBD1
cdr3_nt: TGTGCCAGTAGTACGGGACAGAATGGGCAGAATGAGCAGTTCTTC
cdr3_aa: CASSTGQNGQNEQFF

v_call: TRBV6-5
j_call: TRBJ1-1
cdr3_length: 14
clone_size: few
d_call: TRBD1
cdr3_nt: TGTGTCGTTCCCGGGACAGCCTTGGGCACTGAAGCTTTCTTT
cdr3_aa: CVVPGTALGTEAFF

v_call: TRBV7-3
j_call: TRBJ1-2
cdr3_length: 15
clone_size: .
d_call: TRBD1
cdr3_nt: TGCGCCAGCAGTCACAGGGGGCAGGTCAAAGGGGGCTACACCTTC
cdr3_aa: CASSHRGQVKGGYTF

v_call: TRBV4-1
j_call: TRBJ2-5
cdr3_length: 16
clone_size: .
d_call: TRBD1
cdr3_nt: TGCGCCAGCAGCCACATTGACAGGGGGTACCAAGAGACCCAGTACTTC
cdr3_aa: CASSHIDRGYQETQYF

v_call: TRBV13
j_call: TRBJ2-1
cdr3_length: 15
clone_size: few
d_call: TRBD1
cdr3_nt: TGTGCCAGCAGGGAGGGGGACAGGGGGCAACGTGAGCAGTTCTTC
cdr3_aa: CASREGDRGQREQFF

v_call: TRBV6-4
j_call: TRBJ2-3
cdr3_length: 13
clone_size: few
d_call: .
cdr3_nt: TGTGCCAGCAGTGAGACGGGGACAGATACGCAGTATTTT
cdr3_aa: CASSETGTDTQYF

v_call: TRBV6-5
j_call: TRBJ1-2
cdr3_length: 14
clone_size: .
d_call: TRBD1
cdr3_nt: TGTGCCAGTCAACCGGGACAGGGGGCGTATGGCTACACCTTC
cdr3_aa: CASQPGQGAYGYTF

v_call: TRBV5-6
j_call: TRBJ1-1
cdr3_length: 14
clone_size: .
d_call: TRBD1
cdr3_nt: TGTGCCAGCAGCACGACAGGGGTTTACACTGAAGCTTTCTTT
cdr3_aa: CASSTTGVYTEAFF

v_call: TRBV7-9
j_call: TRBJ2-7
cdr3_length: 14
clone_size: few
d_call: .
cdr3_nt: TGTGCCAGCAGCTTAACGGACACGGCCTACGAGCAGTACTTC
cdr3_aa: CASSLTDTAYEQYF

v_call: TRBV28
j_call: TRBJ1-6
cdr3_length: 14
clone_size: .
d_call: TRBD1
cdr3_nt: TGTGCCAGCAGCCCGACAGGGACCGAGGCACCCCTCCACTTT
cdr3_aa: CASSPTGTEAPLHF

v_call: TRBV10-3
j_call: TRBJ1-6
cdr3_length: 15
clone_size: .
d_call: TRBD1
cdr3_nt: TGTGCCATCAGAGTTGGGACAGGTGATAATTCACCCCTCCACTTT
cdr3_aa: CAIRVGTGDNSPLHF

v_call: TRBV27
j_call: TRBJ1-5
cdr3_length: 15
clone_size: .
d_call: .
cdr3_nt: TGTGCCAGCAGATTCAGTGGGGGGAGCAATCAGCCCCAGCATTTT
cdr3_aa: CASRFSGGSNQPQHF

v_call: TRBV28
j_call: TRBJ1-5
cdr3_length: 13
clone_size: .
d_call: .
cdr3_nt: TGTGCCAGCATAAGGAGGGGAGATCAGCCCCAGCATTTT
cdr3_aa: CASIRRGDQPQHF

v_call: TRBV9
j_call: TRBJ1-2
cdr3_length: 14
clone_size: .
d_call: .
cdr3_nt: TGTGCCAGCAGCGTAGCTCAGGGGAGCTATGGCTACACCTTC
cdr3_aa: CASSVAQGSYGYTF

v_call: TRBV20-1
j_call: TRBJ1-4
cdr3_length: 13
clone_size: few
d_call: TRBD1
cdr3_nt: TGCAGTGCTAGTACAGGGGGAGAAGAAAAACTGTTTTTT
cdr3_aa: CSASTGGEEKLFF

v_call: TRBV18
j_call: TRBJ1-2
cdr3_length: 14
clone_size: once
d_call: .
cdr3_nt: TGTGCCAGCTCACCACAGGGAGCTAACTATGGCTACACCTTC
cdr3_aa: CASSPQGANYGYTF